The 4 T cell receptor beta chains below come from one sample, sequenced in a study of T cells in localized non-small cell lung cancer. Generated by immunoSEQ multiplex PCR, the TCRdb table keeps only in-frame clones and is missing some. The table records approximately 10,000 clones, 80% to 90% of them present only once. The material sequenced was peripheral blood mononuclear cells, taken before any cancer treatment. The receptors were sampled from a female donor over 55 with stage II lung adenocarcinoma.

The chain is built from TRBV27 and TRBJ2-7; D may match TRBD1 or TRBD2 (7 bases each). V lost 2 bases and J lost 2, with 19 bases in between. In germline, CDR1 is MNHEY, CDR2 SMNVEV (reference sequence). This CDR3 is built from 17 residues. This CDR3 reads CASSLRQGGGKAYEQYF. Written as DNA, the CDR3 is TGTGCCAGCAGTTTACGACAGGGAGGGGGTAAGGCCTACGAGCAGTACTTC.

The table lists this clone with a count of one. V gene TRBV5-8 combines with J gene TRBJ2-1; maybe TRBD2 (5 bases). The CDR3 runs to 11 residues. Germline CDR1 is SGHTS and CDR2 is YDEGEE. V lost 3 bases and J 9 bases, leaving 7 bases between the germline ends. The CDR3 region has the DNA TGTGCCAGCAGCTCGCGGGTTGAGCAGTTCTTC. Translation: CASSSRVEQFF.

The chain uses TRBV7-9 and TRBJ1-5, with 12 bases that match TRBD1. From germline, CDR1 is SEHNR and CDR2 FQNEAQ (reference sequence). J gave up 9 bases and V 1 base, and 7 bases lay outside the gene matches. The CDR3 loop spans 16 amino acids. CDR3 protein: CASSLGGGTGGRPQHF. CDR3 DNA sequence: TGTGCCAGCAGCTTAGGAGGGGGGACAGGGGGCAGGCCCCAGCATTTT.

The V and J genes are TRBV27 and TRBJ2-7; D is unclear. CDR1 and CDR2 from the germline V gene are MNHEY and SMNVEV (reference sequence). CDR3 length: 11 amino acids. The V and J ends lost 4 bases and 3 bases respectively, with 4 bases between them. CDR3 DNA sequence: TGTGCCAGCAGTTGGCTCTACGAGCAGTACTTC. Translated, it gives CASSWLYEQYF.